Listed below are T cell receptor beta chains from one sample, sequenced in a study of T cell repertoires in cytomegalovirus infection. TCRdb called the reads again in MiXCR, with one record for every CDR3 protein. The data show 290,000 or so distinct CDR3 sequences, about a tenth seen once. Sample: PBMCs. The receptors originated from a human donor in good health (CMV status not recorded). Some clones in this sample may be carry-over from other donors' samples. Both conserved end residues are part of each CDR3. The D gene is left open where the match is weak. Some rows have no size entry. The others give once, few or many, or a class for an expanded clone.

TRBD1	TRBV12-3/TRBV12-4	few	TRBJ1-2	CASSLRPGTAGYTF	TGTGCCAGCAGTTTACGACCCGGGACAGCTGGCTACACCTTC
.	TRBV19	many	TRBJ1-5	CASSFGGKWKEPQHF	TGTGCCAGTAGTTTCGGGGGAAAATGGAAGGAGCCCCAGCATTTT
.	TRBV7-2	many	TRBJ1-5	CASSLAGGGNQPQHF	TGTGCCAGCAGCTTAGCGGGGGGAGGCAATCAGCCCCAGCATTTT
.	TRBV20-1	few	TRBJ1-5	CSAPLDSNQPQHF	TGCAGTGCTCCGCTCGATAGCAATCAGCCCCAGCATTTT
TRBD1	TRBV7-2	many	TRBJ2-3	CASSQDRVRADTQYF	TGTGCCAGCAGCCAGGACAGGGTGAGGGCAGATACGCAGTATTTT
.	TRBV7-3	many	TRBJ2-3	CASSPGTLITDTQYF	TGTGCCAGCAGCCCCGGGACTCTGATCACAGATACGCAGTATTTT
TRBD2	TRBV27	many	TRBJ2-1	CASSLFPRLAGVYNEQFF	TGTGCCAGCAGTTTATTCCCCCGGCTAGCGGGGGTTTACAATGAGCAGTTCTTC
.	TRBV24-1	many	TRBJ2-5	CATSPQGTQETQYF	TGTGCCACCAGTCCTCAGGGAACCCAAGAGACCCAGTACTTC
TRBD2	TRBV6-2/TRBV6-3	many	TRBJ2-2	CASSYRLAGGLNTGELFF	TGTGCCAGCAGTTACCGGCTAGCGGGGGGATTGAACACCGGGGAGCTGTTTTTT
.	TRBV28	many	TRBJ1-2	CASSDGYGYTF	TGTGCCAGCAGTGACGGATATGGCTACACCTTC
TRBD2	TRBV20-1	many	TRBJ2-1	CSGNERGDYNEQFF	TGCAGTGGAAACGAGCGGGGGGACTACAATGAGCAGTTCTTC
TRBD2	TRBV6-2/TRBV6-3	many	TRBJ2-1	CASSYSSGLAGGNHEQFF	TGTGCCAGCAGTTACTCCTCCGGACTAGCGGGGGGGAATCATGAGCAGTTCTTC
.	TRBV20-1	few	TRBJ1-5	CSALGGGGGQPQHF	TGCAGTGCTCTGGGAGGGGGGGGCGGTCAGCCCCAGCATTTT
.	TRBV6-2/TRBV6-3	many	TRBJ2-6	CASSSQRAGANVLTF	TGTGCCAGCAGTTCCCAGAGGGCTGGGGCCAACGTCCTGACTTTC
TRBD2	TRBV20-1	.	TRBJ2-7	CSVLTSPNDEQYF	TGCAGTGTCTTGACTAGCCCAAATGACGAGCAGTACTTC
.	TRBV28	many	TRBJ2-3	CASDSQADTQYF	TGTGCCAGCGACAGTCAGGCGGATACGCAGTATTTT
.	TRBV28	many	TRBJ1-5	CASSDDRIVRNQPQHF	TGTGCCAGCAGTGACGACAGGATCGTACGCAATCAGCCCCAGCATTTT
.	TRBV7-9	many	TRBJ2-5	CASSLNEVLETQYF	TGTGCCAGCAGCTTAAACGAGGTGTTGGAGACCCAGTACTTC
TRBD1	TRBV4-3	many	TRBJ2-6	CASSQDWTGGSSGANVLTF	TGCGCCAGCAGCCAAGATTGGACAGGGGGCAGCTCTGGGGCCAACGTCCTGACTTTC
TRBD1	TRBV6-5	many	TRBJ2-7	CASSYRDRNYEQYF	TGTGCCAGCAGTTACCGGGACAGGAACTACGAGCAGTACTTC
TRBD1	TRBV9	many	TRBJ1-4	CASSTRGGTAEKLFF	TGTGCCAGCAGCACAAGAGGGGGGACAGCTGAAAAACTGTTTTTT
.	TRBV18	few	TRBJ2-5	CASSPLVQGEKTQYF	TGTGCCAGCTCACCATTGGTGCAGGGAGAGAAGACCCAGTACTTC
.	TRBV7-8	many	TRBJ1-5	CASRTSSNQPQHF	TGTGCCAGCCGGACAAGTAGCAATCAGCCCCAGCATTTT
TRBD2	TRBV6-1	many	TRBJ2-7	CASSERTSTYEQYF	TGTGCCAGCAGTGAGAGGACTAGCACCTACGAGCAGTACTTC